This T cell receptor beta chain stems from a study of blood T cell repertoires in COVID-19. Original data processing: For nucleated cells, counts were estimated from reference gene primer amplification. Measured with immunoSEQ multiplex PCR; TCRdb has only the in-frame clones, and not every one. The DNA was the basis for D and trimming; V, J and clone size are from that table. This sample yields around 230,000 clones, of which roughly 85% are seen a single time; under 4% belongs to the top ten. V was cut by 10 bases and J by 2 bases, with 17 bases left in between. The germline CDR1 and CDR2 sequences are LNHDA and SQIVND (reference sequence). The CDR3 runs 15 residues. Membership in each cohort depended on participant-reported clinical history.

The rearrangement uses TRBV19 and TRBJ2-2; D is uncertain. The receptor was derived from a woman in her forties with acute COVID-19. The sequencing input was PBMCs or T cells enriched from blood (not recorded which). For the CDR3, the DNA is TGTGCCACCCGCCTGGTAGGCGGTAACACCGGGGAGCTGTTTTTT. Translated: CATRLVGGNTGELFF.